The rows below give T cell receptor beta chains drawn from one sample of a study of blood T cell repertoires in COVID-19. Assay: immunoSEQ multiplex PCR; the TCRdb copy retains only in-frame clones and omits some. The sample lists about 130,000 clones, around nine tenths occurring once. The sequenced sample was peripheral blood. All receptors come from a man aged 60 to 69 with COVID-19, enrolled during active disease. Both conserved end residues are part of each CDR3. The D gene is left open where the match is weak. Rows give clone size only sometimes, using once, few, many, or a class for an expanded clone.

>TRBV2|NA|TRBJ1-1|NA
TGTGCCAGCGGAGACACTGAAGCTTTCTTT
CASGDTEAFF
>TRBV9|NA|TRBJ1-1|TRBD1
TGTGCCAGCAGCGACGGGACAGGGGGAAACACTGAAGCTTTCTTT
CASSDGTGGNTEAFF
>TRBV30|NA|TRBJ1-2|TRBD1
TGTGCCTGGAGTCCTATTGGACAGGGGTCGAATGGCTACACCTTC
CAWSPIGQGSNGYTF
>TRBV21-1|few|TRBJ1-2|NA
TGTGCCATCCAAGAGCCTGTACGGGACATAAGGTGTGGCACCTTC
CAIQEPVRDIRCGTF
>TRBV29-1|NA|TRBJ2-5|NA
TGCAGCGTTGTACTCTCCTTGGAGACCCAGTACTTC
CSVVLSLETQYF
>TRBV12-3/TRBV12-4|NA|TRBJ1-1|TRBD1
TGTGCCAGCAGGAACAGGGGATTAGAAGCTTTCTTT
CASRNRGLEAFF
>TRBV5-4|NA|TRBJ2-7|NA
TGTGCCAGCAGCTTGGTACAGGCAAACGAGCAGTACTTC
CASSLVQANEQYF
>TRBV5-4|NA|TRBJ2-7|TRBD2
TGTGCCAGCAGCTTGGGGGGACTATTAACCTACGAGCAGTACTTC
CASSLGGLLTYEQYF
>TRBV4-2|NA|TRBJ2-6|NA
TGTGCCAGCAGCCAAGGAGAGGGCGGTTCTGGGGCCAACGTCCTGACTTTC
CASSQGEGGSGANVLTF
>TRBV15|NA|TRBJ2-2|NA
TGTGCCACCAGCAGAGATCGCGTCGGGGAGCTGTTTTTT
CATSRDRVGELFF
>TRBV6-5|NA|TRBJ1-5|NA
TGTGCCAGCAGCCTCCAGGGTCGTCAGCCCCAGCATTTT
CASSLQGRQPQHF
>TRBV7-8|few|TRBJ1-6|NA
TGTGCCAGCAGCTTAGCATTGGGGGGAGGTTCACCCCTCCACTTT
CASSLALGGGSPLHF
>TRBV9|NA|TRBJ1-2|NA
TGTGCCAGCAGCGTCATACCAGGGACTAACTATGGCTACACCTTC
CASSVIPGTNYGYTF
>TRBV7-8|NA|TRBJ1-6|TRBD1
TGTGCCAGCAGCCCCATACCGGGACAGAGCTCCTATAATTCACCCCTCCACTTT
CASSPIPGQSSYNSPLHF
>TRBV3-1/TRBV3-2|few|TRBJ1-2|NA
TGTGCCAGCAGCCAAGGGGGCAGGAATATTTATGGCTACACCTTC
CASSQGGRNIYGYTF
>TRBV25-1|NA|TRBJ1-1|NA
TGTGCCAGCAGTGGTGGGGCAGGGACTGAAGCTTTCTTT
CASSGGAGTEAFF
>TRBV9|NA|TRBJ2-1|NA
TGTGCCAGCAACCCAATGGGGGGAGGTGAGCAGTTCTTC
CASNPMGGGEQFF